Listed below are T cell receptor beta chains from one sample, sequenced in a study of technical replicates of blood from a handful of donors. Clones were sequenced by immunoSEQ multiplex PCR, and TCRdb holds only the in-frame ones, with some missing. Of fewer than 85,000 clones detected, around 94% appear once; the ten largest clones hold under 0.3%. Sequencing was performed on T cells isolated from PBMCs. The receptors here all came from a human donor in good health. Each CDR3 is given with its conserved first and last residue. The D gene is left open where the match is weak. A clone size is listed for some rows: how often the clone was seen (once, few, many), or a class if it is expanded.

CDR3 DNA | CDR3 protein | clone size | V gene | D gene | CDR3 length | J gene
TGTGCCAGCAGGCCGACAGGGAATTCACCCCTCCACTTT | CASRPTGNSPLHF | - | TRBV27 | TRBD1 | 13 | TRBJ1-6
TGTGCCAGCAGTGAGGGGCCTCGGTGGAATCAGCCCCAGCATTTT | CASSEGPRWNQPQHF | - | TRBV6-4 | - | 15 | TRBJ1-5
TGTGCCAGCAGCTCCCGCGGATACCCTACTAGCACAGATACGCAGTATTTT | CASSSRGYPTSTDTQYF | - | TRBV5-4 | - | 17 | TRBJ2-3
TGCGCCAGCAGCCTGGGGGGAGCGGGGGGCTTCTACAATGAGCAGTTCTTC | CASSLGGAGGFYNEQFF | - | TRBV5-1 | TRBD2 | 17 | TRBJ2-1
TGCGCCAGCAGTTGGACAGGCTACGAGCAGTACTTC | CASSWTGYEQYF | - | TRBV5-1 | TRBD1 | 12 | TRBJ2-7
TGTGCCAGCTCACTAGACAGGGAAGGGAGTGAAGCTTTCTTT | CASSLDREGSEAFF | - | TRBV18 | TRBD1 | 14 | TRBJ1-1
TGTGCCAGCAGTTTATGGAAGGGGGACAACACTGAAGCTTTCTTT | CASSLWKGDNTEAFF | - | TRBV27 | - | 15 | TRBJ1-1
TGTGCCAGCACCCCTTGGGGAGGAATCTCCTACGAGCAGTACTTC | CASTPWGGISYEQYF | - | TRBV28 | - | 15 | TRBJ2-7
TGTGCCAGCAGCGTAGAACCGGGACTAGCGGGAGCAAGCGAGCAGTACTTC | CASSVEPGLAGASEQYF | - | TRBV9 | TRBD2 | 17 | TRBJ2-7
TGTGCCAGCAGTTACGGGCAGGGCTCGGGCGAGCAGTACTTC | CASSYGQGSGEQYF | - | TRBV6-5 | - | 14 | TRBJ2-7
TGTGCCAGCAGGCAACTAGCGGAGGCAATCAATGAGCAGTTCTTC | CASRQLAEAINEQFF | once | TRBV27 | TRBD2 | 15 | TRBJ2-1
TGTGCCAGCAGTGCTACAGGGGAAACTGAAGCTTTCTTT | CASSATGETEAFF | - | TRBV6-4 | TRBD1 | 13 | TRBJ1-1
TGTGCCAGTCGGGCTCTAGCGGGAGGGCCGGTCAACACCGGGGAGCTGTTTTTT | CASRALAGGPVNTGELFF | - | TRBV6-4 | TRBD2 | 18 | TRBJ2-2
TGTGCCAGCTCACCCACACTCCGTGAGGTTGACACTGAAGCTTTCTTT | CASSPTLREVDTEAFF | - | TRBV18 | - | 16 | TRBJ1-1
TGTGCCAGCAGCTTCTTGGGGGGGCGGGTTGGATACAAACTGTTTTTT | CASSFLGGRVGYKLFF | - | TRBV9 | - | 16 | TRBJ1-4
TGTGCCAGCAGCTTTCCCGGGACAGGGGTGGTTGAGCAGTACTTC | CASSFPGTGVVEQYF | - | TRBV11-2 | TRBD1 | 15 | TRBJ2-7
TGTGCCAGCAGAGCACCTTCCTTCTATGGCTACACCTTC | CASRAPSFYGYTF | - | TRBV6-1 | - | 13 | TRBJ1-2
TGTGCCAGCTCACCAGAGGGGGGGGACCGTCAGCCCCAGCATTTT | CASSPEGGDRQPQHF | - | TRBV18 | - | 15 | TRBJ1-5
TGTGCCAGCAGCTTGAGAACTAGCGGCTCCTACAATGAGCAGTTCTTC | CASSLRTSGSYNEQFF | - | TRBV5-6 | TRBD2 | 16 | TRBJ2-1
TGTGCCACCAGCCATGACAGAAATTTGGTTGCTTTCTTT | CATSHDRNLVAFF | - | TRBV15 | - | 13 | TRBJ1-1
TGTGCCAGCATGGGACCGGGACTAGCGGCAGACACCGGGGAGCTGTTTTTT | CASMGPGLAADTGELFF | - | TRBV2 | TRBD2 | 17 | TRBJ2-2
TGCGCCAGCAGCCAGGACACCACGAACACCGGGGAGCTGTTTTTT | CASSQDTTNTGELFF | - | TRBV5-1 | - | 15 | TRBJ2-2
TGTGCCAGCAGTACTCTGGGCACCTACGAGCAGTACTTC | CASSTLGTYEQYF | - | TRBV28 | - | 13 | TRBJ2-7
TGCGCCAGCAGCTTGACGGCAGGGGGACAAAGTAGGGAGACCCAGTACTTC | CASSLTAGGQSRETQYF | - | TRBV5-1 | TRBD1 | 17 | TRBJ2-5
TGTGCCAGCTCCGGGACAGTTGCCTACGAGCAGTACTTC | CASSGTVAYEQYF | - | TRBV2 | TRBD1 | 13 | TRBJ2-7
TGTGCCAGTACCCGACAGGGGGCCTACAATGAGCAGTTCTTC | CASTRQGAYNEQFF | once | TRBV19 | TRBD1 | 14 | TRBJ2-1
TGTGCCAGCAGCCGAACCGCAGGGGGCCCCTACGAGCAGTACTTC | CASSRTAGGPYEQYF | - | TRBV13 | TRBD1 | 15 | TRBJ2-7
TGTGCCAGCAGCTTAGGGCAGGGGGAAAATTCCTACGAGCAGTACTTC | CASSLGQGENSYEQYF | - | TRBV11-2 | TRBD1 | 16 | TRBJ2-7
TGCGCCAGCAGTGAGAGGGACATTGAGACCCAGTACTTC | CASSERDIETQYF | - | TRBV10-2 | - | 13 | TRBJ2-5
TGCAGCGTTGAAGAGGTGGGGGGAGCCGTCGGGGAGCTGTTTTTT | CSVEEVGGAVGELFF | - | TRBV29-1 | - | 15 | TRBJ2-2
TGCGCCAGCAGCTTGGACAGGGGCGAAGAAAAACTGTTTTTT | CASSLDRGEEKLFF | - | TRBV5-1 | TRBD1 | 14 | TRBJ1-4
TGCGCCAGCAGCTTGATAGCTAGCGGACAGGGGACTGAAGCTTTCTTT | CASSLIASGQGTEAFF | - | TRBV5-1 | TRBD1 | 16 | TRBJ1-1
TGTGCCAGCAGCCCTACCGGGACAGTCAATGAGCAGTTCTTC | CASSPTGTVNEQFF | - | TRBV7-7 | TRBD1 | 14 | TRBJ2-1
TGTGCCAGCAGCTCCGCAGGGGGCTCCTACAATGAGCAGTTCTTC | CASSSAGGSYNEQFF | - | TRBV7-9 | TRBD1 | 15 | TRBJ2-1
TGTGCCAGCAGCTTAGAGACGGGTCGCTCCTACGAGCAGTACTTC | CASSLETGRSYEQYF | - | TRBV13 | - | 15 | TRBJ2-7
TGTGCCAGCCATGAACGGGGGGGGGTCACTGAAGCTTTCTTT | CASHERGGVTEAFF | - | TRBV2 | - | 14 | TRBJ1-1
TGTGCCAGCAGCTCAACCCGGGGCTCCTACGAGCAGTACTTC | CASSSTRGSYEQYF | - | TRBV13 | - | 14 | TRBJ2-7
TGTGCCAGCAGCTCCTCGGGACAGAGCACAGATACGCAGTATTTT | CASSSSGQSTDTQYF | once | TRBV5-4 | TRBD1 | 15 | TRBJ2-3
TGTGCCAGCAGCGCCGACCAGGGGAGCAATCAGCCCCAGCATTTT | CASSADQGSNQPQHF | - | TRBV7-9 | - | 15 | TRBJ1-5
TGTGCCAGCAGCTTGCTAGCGGGAGGGGCGGGGAATGAGCAGTTCTTC | CASSLLAGGAGNEQFF | - | TRBV11-3 | TRBD2 | 16 | TRBJ2-1
TGTGCCAGCTCCCTGGTCACAGGGGACAGACAAGCCTACGAGCAGTACTTC | CASSLVTGDRQAYEQYF | - | TRBV18 | TRBD1 | 17 | TRBJ2-7
TGTGCCAGCAGTGAGGCTAGCGGGATCTCCTACGAGCAGTACTTC | CASSEASGISYEQYF | - | TRBV2 | TRBD2 | 15 | TRBJ2-7
TGTGCCAGTAGTATATGGACAGGGCGCAATCAGCCCCAGCATTTT | CASSIWTGRNQPQHF | once | TRBV19 | TRBD1 | 15 | TRBJ1-5
TGTGCCAGCAGTTACTCGATGTGGACTCTGGAGACCCAGTACTTC | CASSYSMWTLETQYF | - | TRBV6-5 | - | 15 | TRBJ2-5
TGTGCCTGGAGTGGGTCGGGGGGCGTGACAGATACGCAGTATTTT | CAWSGSGGVTDTQYF | - | TRBV30 | - | 15 | TRBJ2-3
TGCGCCAGCAGCTTGGCCGACAGGGTCGACACTGAAGCTTTCTTT | CASSLADRVDTEAFF | - | TRBV5-1 | TRBD1 | 15 | TRBJ1-1
TGTGCCAGCAGCCCGAAAGAACAGGGTCTGTCCTACAATGAGCAGTTCTTC | CASSPKEQGLSYNEQFF | - | TRBV7-9 | - | 17 | TRBJ2-1
TGCGCCAGCAGCCAAGTTCGGGGGGGCGGAGAGACCCAGTACTTC | CASSQVRGGGETQYF | - | TRBV4-1 | TRBD2 | 15 | TRBJ2-5
TGTGCTAGCAAAGCAGGGCTTAGAGAGACCCAGTACTTC | CASKAGLRETQYF | - | TRBV12-5 | - | 13 | TRBJ2-5
TGTGCCTGCAGCGGGGGGAATACGTACAATGAGCAGTTCTTC | CACSGGNTYNEQFF | - | TRBV30 | TRBD2 | 14 | TRBJ2-1
TGTGCCAGTAGTATAGAGGGCAGTAGCTCCTACGAGCAGTACTTC | CASSIEGSSSYEQYF | - | TRBV19 | - | 15 | TRBJ2-7
TGTGCCACCCCTGGGGGGAAGTACTATGGCTACACCTTC | CATPGGKYYGYTF | - | TRBV25-1 | - | 13 | TRBJ1-2
TGTGCCATCAGTGAGTCTCGTCTAGCGGGAGATACCGGGGAGCTGTTTTTT | CAISESRLAGDTGELFF | - | TRBV10-3 | TRBD2 | 17 | TRBJ2-2
TGTGCCAGTAGTTCGGTCGCTCAGGGGGAGACCCAGTACTTC | CASSSVAQGETQYF | - | TRBV19 | - | 14 | TRBJ2-5